The 28 T cell receptor beta chains below were found in one sample sequenced in a study of CD8 T cells in ankylosing spondylitis. TCRdb reanalysed the 5' RACE reads using MiXCR and keeps one entry per CDR3 protein. The sample comprises more than 300,000 distinct CDR3 sequences, around a tenth of which are singletons, and roughly 9.2% rests with the top ten. Material for sequencing was blood, either unsorted or a sorted T cell fraction (not recorded which). The receptors were gathered from a female donor with ankylosing spondylitis or in good health (not recorded which).

This clonotype was seen more than once but under ten times. This chain joins TRBV18 and TRBJ2-5; maybe TRBD1 (6 bases). Per the germline V gene, CDR1 is KGHSH and CDR2 is LQKENI. The V and J ends lost 0 bases and 6 bases respectively, with 17 bases between them. CDR3 length equals 16 residues. In DNA form, the CDR3 reads TGTGCCAGCTCACCACCGGCGACAGGCGGATTGAAGACCCAGTACTTC. It specifies CASSPPATGGLKTQYF.

This clonotype was counted ten times or more. The chain employs TRBV5-1 and TRBJ2-6; unclear D gene. CDR1 is SGHRS and CDR2 is YFSETQ in the germline V gene. V gave up 1 base and J gave up 0 bases, with 8 bases separating them. The CDR3 is made up of 16 amino acids. The DNA for the CDR3 is TGCGCCAGCAGCTTGAAACAAAACTCTGGGGCCAACGTCCTGACTTTC. Its translation: CASSLKQNSGANVLTF.

There are many counts of this clonotype. The rearrangement joins TRBV28 to TRBJ2-3; perhaps TRBD1 as D (5 bases). This CDR3 region has 14 residues. Germline V lookup: CDR1 MDHEN, CDR2 SYDVKM. The V end lost 1 base, the J end lost 6 bases, and 11 bases lay between the germline ends. The CDR3 spells CASSLLAGNDTQYF. The DNA for the CDR3 is TGTGCCAGCAGTTTATTGGCAGGGAACGATACGCAGTATTTT. Using reference TRBV28 and TRBJ2-3 for the parts outside the CDR3, the full variable domain is DVKVTQSSRYLVKRTGEKVFLECVQDMDHENMFWYRQDPGLGLRLIYFSYDVKMKEKGDIPEGYSVSREKKERFSLILESASTNQTSMYLCASSLLAGNDTQYFGPGTRLTVL.

Ten or more counts support this clonotype. CDR3 sequence: CSADISTDTQYF. CDR3 bases: TGCAGTGCGGACATAAGCACAGATACGCAGTATTTT. This chain uses TRBV20-1 with TRBJ2-3; possible D gene TRBD1, 5 bases. The CDR3 runs 12 residues. With 6 bases removed from V and 0 bases from J, the gap between germline ends came to 7 bases. From germline, CDR1 is DFQATT and CDR2 SNEGSKA (reference sequence).

This chain joins TRBV30 and TRBJ2-2; the D gene is possibly TRBD1 (6 bases). Germline values: CDR1 GTSNPN, CDR2 SVGIG (reference sequence). The V gene lost 1 base and the J gene lost 6 bases, with 18 bases spanning the gap. The CDR3 loop spans 16 amino acids. The CDR3 sequence is CAWSGRGRQGAGELFF. The CDR3 DNA is TGTGCCTGGAGTGGCAGGGGCCGCCAGGGTGCCGGGGAGCTGTTTTTT.

The chain has TRBV14 and TRBJ2-2, with D unresolved. V was clipped by 5 bases and J by 2 bases, with 9 bases between them. From germline, CDR1 is SGHDN and CDR2 FVKESK. The CDR3 sequence is 14 residues long. The CDR3 DNA reads as TGTGCCAGCAGCATAAATTTCAACACCGGGGAGCTGTTTTTT. This translates into CASSINFNTGELFF.

This clonotype has ten or more counts. This CDR3 reads CASSSVGGQGNYGYTF. The CDR3 bases are TGTGCCAGCAGTTCGGTAGGGGGCCAGGGTAACTATGGCTACACCTTC. J is TRBJ1-2 and V is TRBV28, with 7 bases that match TRBD1. The trim removed 4 bases at V and 1 base at J, leaving 9 bases unmatched. This CDR3 is 16 amino acids long. Germline V CDR1 and CDR2: MDHEN, SYDVKM.

This clonotype has a count of ten or more. The CDR3 sequence: CSAMGQGKHSPLHF. The CDR3, as DNA: TGCAGTGCTATGGGACAGGGGAAGCATTCACCCCTCCACTTT. The chain recombines TRBV20-1 with TRBJ1-6; 10 bases match TRBD1. Germline CDR1 DFQATT, CDR2 SNEGSKA (reference sequence). The junction had 5 bases not matched to a gene; V was cut back by 4 bases and J by 8 bases. The CDR3 covers 14 residues.

In this sample, this clonotype turned up many times. One end of the junction is discordant with germline, which a read error may explain. The genes are TRBV7-7 and TRBJ2-2; D gene unclear. CDR3 length: 15 residues. From germline, CDR1 is SSHAT and CDR2 FNYEAQ (reference sequence). The CDR3 DNA reads TGTGCTAGCAGCTTTAGTCCTACGAGCACCGGGGAGCTGTTTTTT. Translated: CASSFSPTSTGELFF.

This clonotype was seen more than once but under ten times. The V call is TRBV4-3, the J call TRBJ2-1; 8 bases match TRBD1. The germline V gene has CDR1 LGHNA and CDR2 YSLEER. After removal of 4 bases from V and 5 bases from J, the junction contained 7 bases not matched to a gene. The CDR3 has 15 amino acids. The CDR3 spells CASSPGTGRNNEQFF. DNA for the CDR3: TGCGCCAGCAGCCCTGGGACAGGCCGGAACAATGAGCAGTTCTTC.

This clonotype was counted ten times or more. This chain connects TRBV5-6 to TRBJ2-1; 7 positions match TRBD1. V trimming: 2 bases; J trimming: 2 bases; junction bases outside the gene matches: 4. This CDR3 is 15 amino acids long. The germline V gene encodes CDR1 SGHDT and CDR2 YYEEEE. In DNA form, the CDR3 reads TGTGCCAGCAGCTTCCGGGACAGAACCTACAATGAGCAGTTCTTC. Amino acids: CASSFRDRTYNEQFF.

This clonotype has at least ten counts. The V call is TRBV20-1, the J call TRBJ2-1; D might be TRBD2 (6 bases). This CDR3 region has 11 residues. Germline CDR1 DFQATT, CDR2 SNEGSKA (reference sequence). The germline V and J ends were trimmed by 7 bases and 3 bases, with 7 bases remaining between them. Here the CDR3 reads CSVRDYNEQFF. CDR3 DNA sequence: TGCAGTGTGCGGGACTACAATGAGCAGTTCTTC.

This clonotype was counted many times. The chain uses TRBV27 and TRBJ2-7; no clear D gene. Germline assignment: CDR1 MNHEY and CDR2 SMNVEV (reference sequence). This CDR3 is built from 15 residues. Trimming removed 2 bases at V and 0 bases at J, with 11 bases between. DNA of the CDR3: TGTGCCAGCAGTTTAGGACCCCTTGCCTCCTACGAGCAGTACTTC. Encoded protein: CASSLGPLASYEQYF.

The CDR3, as DNA: TGCGCCAGCAGCTTGCTCGGGACTAGCGGGGGGCCACGGTACCAAGAGACCCAGTACTTC. Translation gives CASSLLGTSGGPRYQETQYF. The chain combines TRBV5-1 with TRBJ2-5; 15 nucleotides align to TRBD2. The CDR3 runs 20 residues. V was clipped by 1 base and J by 0 bases; unmatched bases: 10. Looked up from germline, CDR1 is SGHRS and CDR2 is YFSETQ.

This chain joins TRBV5-1 and TRBJ2-7, with a tentative D call TRBD1 (5 bases). CDR1 and CDR2 from the germline V gene are SGHRS and YFSETQ. The CDR3 totals 14 residues. Trimming cost V 0 bases and J 4 bases, with 11 bases left between them. The CDR3 bases are TGCGCCAGCAGCTTGGGGATATCAGGGTACGAGCAGTACTTC. It encodes CASSLGISGYEQYF. Full variable domain (missing parts from reference TRBV5-1 and TRBJ2-7): KAGVTQTPRYLIKTRGQQVTLSCSPISGHRSVSWYQQTPGQGLQFLFEYFSETQRNKGNFPGRFSGRQFSNSRSEMNVSTLELGDSALYLCASSLGISGYEQYFGPGTRLTVT.

This clonotype has only a few counts. The chain links TRBV20-1 to TRBJ1-2; D is uncertain. The V end lost 0 bases, the J end lost 4 bases, and 9 bases lay between the germline ends. The germline CDR1 and CDR2 sequences are DFQATT and SNEGSKA (reference sequence). The CDR3 has 13 residues. CDR3 region: CSARERLVYGYTF. The CDR3 nucleotides read TGCAGTGCTAGAGAACGGTTAGTCTATGGCTACACCTTC.

In its sample, this clonotype was seen a few times. The chain couples TRBV27 to TRBJ2-1; D not certain. This CDR3 is 14 amino acids long. The germline V gene has CDR1 MNHEY and CDR2 SMNVEV (reference sequence). V lost 3 bases and J lost 6, with 12 bases in between. CDR3 amino acids: CASSFYRSVNEQFF. The CDR3 DNA is TGTGCCAGCAGTTTCTACCGATCAGTCAATGAGCAGTTCTTC.

At least ten counts were recorded for this clonotype. This rearrangement joins TRBV20-1 to TRBJ2-6; D is perhaps TRBD1 or TRBD2 (5 bases each). Germline CDR1 reads DFQATT; CDR2 reads SNEGSKA (reference sequence). There are 14 residues in the CDR3. V was shortened by 3 bases and J by 2 bases, with 8 bases between the two germline ends. CDR3 DNA: TGCAGTGCTAGTATGGGGGCTGGGGCCAACGTCCTGACTTTC. It translates to CSASMGAGANVLTF.

The sample holds many counts of this clonotype. The gene calls are TRBV27 and TRBJ1-1; the D is unclear. Trimming took off 3 bases at V and 1 base at J, with 6 bases between the two ends. Germline V lookup: CDR1 MNHEY, CDR2 SMNVEV (reference sequence). The length of the CDR3 is 13 residues. CDR3 sequence (DNA): TGTGCCAGCAGTTTTCCCGGGAACACTGAAGCTTTCTTT. It is translated as CASSFPGNTEAFF.

A few counts support this clonotype. The rearrangement joins TRBV20-1 to TRBJ2-1; 9 nucleotides agree with TRBD2. This CDR3 is built from 17 residues. Losses at the gene ends were 3 bases for V and 7 bases for J; bases not matched to a gene: 16. CDR1 is DFQATT, CDR2 SNEGSKA, per germline (reference sequence). The CDR3 protein is CSASWLMPSGTRNEQFF. Here the CDR3 DNA reads TGCAGTGCTAGTTGGCTTATGCCTAGCGGGACCCGGAATGAGCAGTTCTTC.

This clonotype was counted many times. V gene TRBV7-9 combines with J gene TRBJ1-2, with no clear D. V lost 5 bases, J lost 2 bases, and 9 bases lay in between. Germline CDR1 reads SEHNR; CDR2 reads FQNEAQ (reference sequence). The CDR3 is 13 amino acids. The CDR3 reads CASSPPRNYGYTF. CDR3 nucleotide sequence: TGTGCCAGCAGCCCGCCACGGAACTATGGCTACACCTTC.

This clonotype was seen only a few times. The chain employs TRBV5-1 and TRBJ2-7, with 8 positions matching TRBD1. CDR1 is SGHRS, CDR2 YFSETQ, per germline. The V gene end was trimmed by 2 bases and the J gene end by 2 bases; junction bases not matched to a gene: 9. This CDR3 has 16 amino acids. The DNA of the CDR3 is TGCGCCAGCAGCTTCTCGCGACAGGGGTCCGCCTACGAGCAGTACTTC. Amino acids: CASSFSRQGSAYEQYF.

The chain uses TRBV12-3 or TRBV12-4 and TRBJ2-1, with TRBD2 matching over 15 bases. The CDR3 spans 19 residues. J was trimmed by 7 bases and V by 5 bases; bases with no gene match: 15. CDR3 region: CASSKTGTSGRWGGNEQFF. CDR3 in DNA: TGTGCCAGCAGTAAAACCGGGACTAGCGGGAGGTGGGGTGGAAATGAGCAGTTCTTC.

This clonotype was recorded at least ten times. This chain uses TRBV20-1 with TRBJ1-1; 7 bases line up with TRBD1. J was trimmed by 0 bases and V by 2 bases; bases with no gene match: 9. Germline V gene lookup returns CDR1 DFQATT and CDR2 SNEGSKA (reference sequence). This CDR3 contains 16 residues. The CDR3 is CSARLAGGLVNTEAFF. Here the CDR3 DNA reads TGCAGTGCTAGATTGGCAGGGGGTCTTGTGAACACTGAAGCTTTCTTT.

This chain links TRBV27 with TRBJ2-3, with 11 bases fitting TRBD1. The germline CDR1 and CDR2 sequences are MNHEY and SMNVEV (reference sequence). After removal of 7 bases from V and 1 base from J, the junction contained 16 bases not matched to a gene. The CDR3 loop spans 19 amino acids. CDR3 residues: CASTSSGTGGRLGTDTQYF. As DNA, the CDR3 is TGTGCCAGCACCTCCTCGGGGACAGGGGGGAGACTCGGCACAGATACGCAGTATTTT.

The table lists this clonotype with many counts. This chain joins TRBV20-1 and TRBJ2-3, with D possibly matching TRBD1 (6 bases). CDR1 is DFQATT and CDR2 is SNEGSKA in the germline V gene (reference sequence). This CDR3 is built from 15 residues. Deletions cut 4 bases from V and 3 bases from J, with 17 bases between. The CDR3 protein is CSAIQQGDSTDTQYF. DNA for the CDR3: TGCAGTGCTATTCAACAGGGTGATAGTACAGATACGCAGTATTTT.

This clonotype was detected many times. The chain uses TRBV12-3 or TRBV12-4 and TRBJ2-3, with D maybe TRBD1 (6 bases). Deletions cut 5 bases from V and 3 bases from J, with 15 bases between. The CDR3 has 15 amino acids. As DNA, the CDR3 is TGTGCCAGCAGTCATCTCACAGGGCCAACAGATACGCAGTATTTT. It specifies CASSHLTGPTDTQYF.

With respect to this clonotype: This may be a read error: a much more frequent sequence differs by one nucleotide. This is likely a read error, given that the CDR3 carries no conserved phenylalanine or tryptophan at its end. This chain uses TRBV29-1 with TRBJ1-1, with D perhaps matching TRBD1 (5 bases). Trimming cost V 0 bases and J 7 bases, with 15 bases left between them. Germline V gene sequence: CDR1 SQVTM, CDR2 ANQGSEA. CDR3 length: 14 amino acids. As DNA, the CDR3 is TGCAGCGTTGAAGATCAGGTCGGGGGACGTGAAGCTTTCTTA. Its protein product is CSVEDQVGGREAFL.